The clone carrying this T cell receptor beta chain was seen a single time. Its antigen is not known. The cohort excluded patients with autoimmune disease history or systemic immunosuppression. The data derive from a study of OX40 agonist ivuxolimab in advanced cancers. About the study: Six ivuxolimab dose levels, 0.01 to 10 mg/kg, were given intravenously every 2 weeks. The study, taken as a whole, reports: The average count of expanded clones was higher among CD8+ T cells than among CD4+.

The assay was immunoSEQ multiplex PCR, and TCRdb's table has in-frame clones only and misses some. Among about 64,000 clones, approximately 92% were seen once, and the ten largest hold approximately 14%. The sample in question was CD4+ or CD8+ T cells sorted from blood, obtained in a trial of the OX40 agonist ivuxolimab. The source of this sequence is an adult with an advanced solid tumor such as melanoma, head and neck, liver or kidney cancer.

The CDR3 protein is CAISPLAETGERAFF. In DNA, the CDR3 is TGTGCCATCAGCCCCCTAGCCGAGACAGGGGAACGAGCTTTCTTT. The genes are TRBV10-3 and TRBJ1-1, with 8 bases aligning to TRBD1. CDR1 is ENHRY, CDR2 SYGVKD, per germline. The V segment lost 6 bases and the J segment 10 bases; nucleotides outside the gene matches: 16. The CDR3 is 15 amino acids.